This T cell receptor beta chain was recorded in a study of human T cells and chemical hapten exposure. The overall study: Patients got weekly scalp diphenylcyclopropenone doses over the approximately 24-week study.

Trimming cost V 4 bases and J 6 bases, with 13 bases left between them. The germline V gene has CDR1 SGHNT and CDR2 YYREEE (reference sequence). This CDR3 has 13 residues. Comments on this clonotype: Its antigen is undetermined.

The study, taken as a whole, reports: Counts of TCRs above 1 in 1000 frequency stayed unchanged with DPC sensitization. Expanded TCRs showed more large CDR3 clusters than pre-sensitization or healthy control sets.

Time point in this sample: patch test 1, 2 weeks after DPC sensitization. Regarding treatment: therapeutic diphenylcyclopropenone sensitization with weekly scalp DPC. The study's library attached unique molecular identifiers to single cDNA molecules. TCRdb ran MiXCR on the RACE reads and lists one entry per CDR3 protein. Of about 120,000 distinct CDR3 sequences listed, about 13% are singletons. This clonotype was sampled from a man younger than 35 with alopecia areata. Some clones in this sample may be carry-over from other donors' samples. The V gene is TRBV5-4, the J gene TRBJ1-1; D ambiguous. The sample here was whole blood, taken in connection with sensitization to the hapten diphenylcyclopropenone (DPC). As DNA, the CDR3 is TGTGCCAGCAGCCGAGTAGGAGACGCTGAAGCTTTCTTT. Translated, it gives CASSRVGDAEAFF.